The 28 T cell receptor beta chains in this list originate from one sample, sequenced in a study of Ad26.COV2.S vaccination and SARS-CoV-2 variants. Using immunoSEQ multiplex PCR, the repertoire was profiled, and TCRdb retains in-frame clones only, with some absent. Seen here are some 420,000 clones, roughly 90% observed once, and the top ten hold 3.6%. Treatment defined: approximately 18 received Ad26.COV2.S at low or high dose, single or two shots; about five received placebo; per-sample allocation not given. All samples were drawn on day 63, counting from the first vaccine or placebo injection. The sequencing used peripheral blood, collected in a trial of Ad26.COV2.S vaccine versus placebo. Receptors originate from a person aged 18 to 65 who received the Ad26.COV2.S COVID-19 vaccine or a placebo.

In regard to this clone: One end of the junction varies from germline; a read error may be responsible. The chain carries TRBV6-5 and TRBJ1-4; TRBD1 agrees at 7 bases. This CDR3 comprises 11 residues. Germline CDR1 is MNHEY and CDR2 is SVGAGI. The CDR3 reads CASSSRGTEYF. Here the CDR3 DNA reads TGTGCCAGCAGTTCACGAGGGACAGAGTATTTT.

This clone was observed at least ten times. This chain links TRBV4-1 with TRBJ2-1; D is perhaps TRBD1 or TRBD2 (5 bases each). Trimming took off 4 bases at V and 8 bases at J, with 18 bases between the two ends. Germline loops: CDR1 MGHRA, CDR2 YSYEKL. The CDR3 is made up of 15 amino acids. The CDR3 here is CASSPRTILGDEQFF. The DNA for the CDR3 is TGCGCCAGCAGCCCCCGGACCATCCTGGGGGATGAGCAGTTCTTC.

This clone appeared a single time. This chain links TRBV24-1 with TRBJ2-3; maybe TRBD1 (6 bases). With 4 bases removed from V and 2 bases from J, the gap between germline ends came to 15 bases. Germline V gives CDR1 KGHDR, CDR2 SFDVKD. This CDR3 has 16 amino acids. In DNA form, the CDR3 reads TGTGCCACCAGTGACTCCTGGACAGCCATCACAGATACGCAGTATTTT. Amino acid sequence: CATSDSWTAITDTQYF.

The chain carries TRBV28 and TRBJ1-1; perhaps TRBD1 as D (5 bases). The V end lost 5 bases, the J end lost 3 bases, and 13 bases lay between the germline ends. Per the germline V gene, CDR1 is MDHEN and CDR2 is SYDVKM. This CDR3 has 14 residues. The CDR3 DNA sequence: TGTGCCAGCAGTGGGCCGCAGGGCTACACTGAAGCTTTCTTT. It translates to CASSGPQGYTEAFF.

The chain employs TRBV4-3 and TRBJ2-7; 11 positions agree with TRBD2. CDR1 and CDR2 from the germline V gene are LGHNA and YSLEER. The ends lost 4 bases at V and 7 bases at J; junction bases unmatched: 9. The CDR3 loop spans 15 amino acids. CDR3 protein: CASSLLSGGASEQYF. CDR3 nucleotide sequence: TGCGCCAGCAGCCTACTTAGCGGGGGGGCGAGTGAGCAGTACTTC.

This clone showed up just a few times. V gene TRBV5-1 combines with J gene TRBJ1-6; tentatively, D is TRBD1 (6 bases). The CDR3 sequence is 17 residues long. V was clipped by 3 bases and J by 7 bases, with 20 bases between them. Germline CDR1 and CDR2: SGHRS and YFSETQ. The CDR3 DNA reads TGCGCCAGCAGCTGGCTGGGGGGCGAACCTCCGAATTCACCCCTCCACTTT. Its protein is CASSWLGGEPPNSPLHF.

The chain's CDR3 is CASSVGSSGDLQETQYF. In DNA form, the CDR3 reads TGTGCCAGCAGCGTAGGGTCCAGCGGGGATTTACAAGAGACCCAGTACTTC. J is TRBJ2-5 and V is TRBV9; 7 bases are a match to TRBD2. CDR3 length: 17 residues. Trimming took 0 bases from V and 2 from J; bases not matched to a gene: 10. The germline gives CDR1 SGDLS, CDR2 YYNGEE.

The chain couples TRBV7-6 to TRBJ1-6; maybe TRBD1 (5 bases). Trimming took off 4 bases at V and 10 bases at J, with 14 bases between the two ends. Germline V CDR1 and CDR2: SGHVS, FNYEAQ. This CDR3 is 14 amino acids long. The DNA of the CDR3 is TGTGCCAGCAGCTGGGGGGAGGGAAGATCACCCCTCCACTTT. This translates into CASSWGEGRSPLHF.

The chain carries TRBV19 and TRBJ1-1; D is undetermined. The CDR3 is made up of 13 amino acids. In germline, CDR1 is LNHDA, CDR2 SQIVND (reference sequence). Trimming removed 1 base from V and 1 base from J, with 4 bases in between. CDR3 in DNA: TGTGCCAGTAGTATAGGCGCGAACACTGAAGCTTTCTTT. Its translation: CASSIGANTEAFF.

V usage is TRBV7-3 and J usage is TRBJ2-2; 8 positions agree with TRBD1. Germline CDR1 SGHTA, CDR2 FQGTGA. V shed 5 bases and J 7 bases; nucleotides not matched to a gene: 3. The CDR3 extends over 13 amino acids. The CDR3 loop is CASSLDRGGELFF. CDR3 in DNA: TGTGCCAGCAGCCTCGACAGGGGCGGGGAGCTGTTTTTT.

In this sample, this clone turned up a few times. This rearrangement joins TRBV11-2 to TRBJ1-4, with a tentative D call TRBD1 (6 bases). This CDR3 has 15 amino acids. Germline V gives CDR1 SGHAT, CDR2 FQNNGV. V lost 4 bases to trimming and J lost 0 bases, with 9 bases between them. CDR3 sequence reads: CASSSGQPTNEKLFF. The CDR3 DNA is TGTGCCAGCAGCTCCGGACAGCCAACTAATGAAAAACTGTTTTTT.

This sequence joins TRBV9 and TRBJ1-2; TRBD1 agrees at 9 bases. The V segment lost 3 bases and the J segment 0 bases; nucleotides outside the gene matches: 6. There are 16 residues in the CDR3. The germline gives CDR1 SGDLS, CDR2 YYNGEE. The CDR3 spells CASSGDRTGANYGYTF. CDR3 coding DNA: TGTGCCAGCAGCGGGGATAGGACAGGGGCTAACTATGGCTACACCTTC.

This clone turned up a few times. The chain recombines TRBV5-1 with TRBJ2-3; D possibly corresponds to TRBD2 (5 bases). The CDR3 contains 15 residues. The germline V gene has CDR1 SGHRS and CDR2 YFSETQ. Trimming pared 7 bases from V and 0 bases from J, leaving 15 bases between. The CDR3 coding sequence is TGCGCCAGCCTTCTGGAAGCGGCTAGCACAGATACGCAGTATTTT. Encoded protein: CASLLEAASTDTQYF.

The chain links TRBV6-5 to TRBJ2-7; 11 bases line up with TRBD1. The CDR3 is 15 residues long. Germline V gives CDR1 MNHEY, CDR2 SVGAGI. With V trimmed by 8 bases and J by 1 base, 7 bases remained unmatched. CDR3 region: CASLAGTGGSYEQYF. The DNA of the CDR3 is TGTGCCAGCCTCGCCGGGACAGGGGGTTCCTACGAGCAGTACTTC.

The gene calls are TRBV4-3 and TRBJ1-2; 12 nucleotides match TRBD1. The trim removed 0 bases at V and 11 bases at J, leaving 4 bases unmatched. The CDR3 extends over 14 amino acids. Germline CDR1 is LGHNA and CDR2 is YSLEER. CDR3 DNA: TGCGCCAGCAGCCAAGATCCGGGACAGGGGGCTTACACCTTC. Protein: CASSQDPGQGAYTF.

In this sample, this clone turned up a few times. Other DNA sequences in this sample translate to the same CDR3. The rearrangement links TRBV6-1 to TRBJ2-7, with D possibly being TRBD1 (5 bases). V was pared by 2 bases and J by 4 bases, with 12 bases between. CDR1 and CDR2 (germline): MNHNS, SASEGT. This CDR3 spans 14 amino acids. The CDR3 protein is CASSELAGKYEQYF. In DNA, the CDR3 is TGTGCCAGCAGTGAATTAGCAGGGAAATACGAGCAGTACTTC.

The chain is built from TRBV19 and TRBJ1-2; D possibly corresponds to TRBD1 (6 bases). Germline CDR1 LNHDA, CDR2 SQIVND (reference sequence). V lost 4 bases and J 5 bases, leaving 14 bases between the germline ends. The CDR3 extends over 14 amino acids. CDR3 in amino acids: CASSSRGALYGYTF. Here the CDR3 DNA reads TGTGCCAGTAGTAGCAGGGGAGCGTTGTATGGCTACACCTTC.

J is TRBJ2-7 and V is TRBV24-1; D perhaps matches TRBD2 (6 bases). Germline V gene data show CDR1 as KGHDR and CDR2 as SFDVKD. V was pared by 6 bases and J by 4 bases, with 12 bases between. The CDR3 covers 13 residues. Here the CDR3 reads CATSPGVGYEQYF. The DNA for the CDR3 is TGTGCCACCAGTCCGGGGGTGGGATACGAGCAGTACTTC.

In DNA, the CDR3 is TGTGCCAGCAGACCCGGGACCACGGGAGAGCAGTACTTC. Its protein product is CASRPGTTGEQYF. The chain joins TRBV5-6 to TRBJ2-7; either TRBD1 or TRBD2 may supply D (5 bases each). There are 13 residues in the CDR3. From germline, CDR1 is SGHDT and CDR2 YYEEEE. The V and J ends lost 5 bases and 7 bases respectively, with 16 bases between them.

This clone is a singleton in its sample. The chain employs TRBV7-2 and TRBJ1-2; 8 bases are a match to TRBD1. CDR1 is SGHTA, CDR2 FQGNSA, per germline. Unmatched junction bases numbered 7, after V lost 0 bases and J lost 4 bases. The CDR3 loop spans 16 amino acids. The chain's CDR3 is CASSLAGTGQRYGYTF. The CDR3 DNA reads as TGTGCCAGCAGCTTAGCGGGGACAGGCCAACGCTATGGCTACACCTTC. The complete variable domain, with remaining parts taken from reference TRBV7-2 and TRBJ1-2, reads GAGVSQSPSNKVTEKGKDVELRCDPISGHTALYWYRQSLGQGLEFLIYFQGNSAPDKSGLPSDRFSAERTGGSVSTLTIQRTQQEDSAVYLCASSLAGTGQRYGYTFGSGTRLTVV.

The genes are TRBV4-1 and TRBJ1-4; 7 bases align to TRBD1. This CDR3 region has 14 residues. CDR1 is MGHRA, CDR2 YSYEKL, per germline. V lost 1 base to trimming and J lost 6 bases; unmatched junction nucleotides: 2. Here the CDR3 reads CASSQAQGDEKLFF. The CDR3 nucleotides are TGCGCCAGCAGCCAAGCTCAGGGGGATGAAAAACTGTTTTTT.

The chain links TRBV29-1 to TRBJ2-5, with D unclear. Germline V gene data show CDR1 as SQVTM and CDR2 as ANQGSEA. The ends were cut back, 3 bases at V and 7 bases at J, with 9 bases in the middle. The CDR3 totals 11 residues. CDR3 DNA sequence: TGCAGCGTTGATCCAGGCTGGACCCAGTACTTC. It translates to CSVDPGWTQYF.

The chain couples TRBV11-2 to TRBJ2-7; D gene unclear. The germline CDR1 and CDR2 sequences are SGHAT and FQNNGV. V dropped 5 bases and J dropped 2 bases, with 4 bases sitting between them. This CDR3 comprises 11 residues. CDR3 sequence (DNA): TGTGCCAGCAGCCGTACCTACGAGCAGTACTTC. It specifies CASSRTYEQYF.

Only one count was recorded for this clone. The gene calls are TRBV19 and TRBJ1-4; D gene ambiguous. This CDR3 region has 14 residues. The V end lost 2 bases, the J end lost 2 bases, and 6 bases lay between the germline ends. Germline CDR1 is LNHDA and CDR2 is SQIVND (reference sequence). The CDR3 protein is CASSIRTTNEKLFF. The CDR3 DNA sequence: TGTGCCAGTAGTATAAGGACGACTAATGAAAAACTGTTTTTT.

The table lists this clone with a count of one. This chain uses TRBV2 with TRBJ1-1; D is unclear. Germline-derived CDR1 and CDR2 are SNHLY and FYNNEI. With 6 bases removed from V and 4 bases from J, the gap between germline ends came to 6 bases. This CDR3 is built from 11 residues. Written as DNA, the CDR3 is TGTGCCAGCAGGAAGACCACTGAAGCTTTCTTT. It specifies CASRKTTEAFF.

The chain joins TRBV6-5 to TRBJ2-7, with 7 positions matching TRBD1. V lost 6 bases to trimming and J lost 1 base; unmatched junction nucleotides: 9. This CDR3 comprises 15 residues. Looked up from germline, CDR1 is MNHEY and CDR2 is SVGAGI. The CDR3 coding sequence is TGTGCCAGCAGCCCGGGGACAGCCGTATCCTACGAGCAGTACTTC. Translation gives CASSPGTAVSYEQYF.

The chain combines TRBV5-1 with TRBJ2-5; TRBD2 aligns across 10 bases. Germline loops: CDR1 SGHRS, CDR2 YFSETQ. This CDR3 comprises 15 residues. V was clipped by 5 bases and J by 2 bases; unmatched bases: 6. CDR3 sequence reads: CASSLSSGGQETQYF. The CDR3 bases are TGCGCCAGCAGTCTTTCTAGCGGGGGACAAGAGACCCAGTACTTC.

This chain uses TRBV7-2 with TRBJ2-7; tentatively, D is TRBD1 (5 bases). The CDR3 is 14 amino acids. V was shortened by 1 base and J by 4 bases, with 11 bases between the two germline ends. CDR1 and CDR2 (germline): SGHTA, FQGNSA. CDR3 DNA: TGTGCCAGCAGCTTAGTACAGGACACTTACGAGCAGTACTTC. This gives the protein CASSLVQDTYEQYF.